This section outlines one T cell receptor (beta chain) sequence together with its context. The sample comes from a study of blood T cell repertoires in COVID-19. CDR1 is SNHLY and CDR2 is FYNNEI in the germline V gene. J lost 0 bases, V lost 2 bases, and 5 bases had no gene match. This CDR3 has 18 amino acids. Generated by immunoSEQ multiplex PCR, the TCRdb table keeps only in-frame clones and is missing some. This sample has under 95,000 clones; 88% occur once, and the top ten carry 4.5% to 5.5%. The sample consisted of peripheral blood. The V gene is TRBV2, the J gene TRBJ2-2; 11 bases map to TRBD2. The TCR comes from a human donor in a cohort sampled during active COVID-19. The CDR3 spells CASSELRTSGPNTGELFF. The CDR3 bases are TGTGCCAGCAGTGAACTTAGGACTAGCGGGCCGAACACCGGGGAGCTGTTTTTT.